The 14 T cell receptor beta chains presented below share a single source sample, sequenced in a study of vaccination and CD4 T cells after COVID-19 (dated by TCRdb to between 2021 and 2022). The library was generated by PCR. The reads were generated on an Illumina iSeq 100. TCR sequencing of DNA from cultured CD4+ T cells used the Oncomine TCR Beta short-read assay at the Johns Hopkins FTIC core. The public sequencing data were trimmed at Q25 with fastp and processed into clonotypes with MiXCR by TCRdb, which kept only in-frame beta chains. Entries that share a CDR3 protein sequence are merged under the most common genes and DNA. This sample comprises 13,000 or so distinct CDR3 sequences, about two fifths of them detected only once. The top ten clones comprise 10% to 15% of the sample. This specimen's treatment or condition label, per the study, means: 10-day PBMC culture with coronavirus spike peptide pools or control peptides (ViraFEST assay).

Antigens for these TCRs are unknown. Sequenced material: CD4+ T cells from blood, cultured in vitro. The receptor source for this set is a human donor who had recovered from COVID-19.

The chain employs TRBV5-4 and TRBJ2-5; 9 nucleotides match TRBD2. Trimming at V came to 2 bases and at J to 5 bases, leaving 4 bases not matched to a gene. The CDR3 extends over 14 amino acids. CDR1 and CDR2 (germline): SGHNT, YYREEE (reference sequence). The CDR3 reads CASSFSGSEETQYF. As DNA, the CDR3 is TGTGCCAGCAGCTTTAGCGGGAGTGAGGAGACCCAGTACTTC.

This clonotype was observed a handful of times. V is TRBV19 and J is TRBJ1-5, with 9 bases fitting TRBD1. Germline V gene sequence: CDR1 LNHDA, CDR2 SQIVND (reference sequence). V shed 5 bases, J shed 0 bases, and the junction held 5 bases outside the gene matches. CDR3 length: 16 amino acids. The CDR3 reads CASSLGQGNSNQPQHF. The CDR3 nucleotides are TGTGCCAGTAGTCTTGGACAGGGGAATAGCAATCAGCCCCAGCATTTT.

This clonotype has a handful of counts. CDR3 residues: CASSTHLVANTGELFF. CDR3 nucleotide sequence: TGTGCCAGCAGCACCCACCTCGTCGCGAACACCGGGGAGCTGTTTTTT. This chain uses TRBV9 with TRBJ2-2; D not certain. The CDR3 contains 16 residues. The germline gives CDR1 SGDLS, CDR2 YYNGEE. V dropped 4 bases and J dropped 0 bases, with 13 bases sitting between them. The full variable domain, with the rest looked up from reference TRBV9 and TRBJ2-2, is DSGVTQTPKHLITATGQRVTLRCSPRSGDLSVYWYQQSLDQGLQFLIQYYNGEERAKGNILERFSAQQFPDLHSELNLSSLELGDSALYFCASSTHLVANTGELFFGEGSRLTVL.

J is TRBJ1-3 and V is TRBV28; 7 bases agree with TRBD1. Germline assignment: CDR1 MDHEN and CDR2 SYDVKM. The CDR3 totals 15 residues. The ends lost 2 bases at V and 4 bases at J; junction bases unmatched: 5. CDR3 residues: CASSLQGVVGNTIYF. The CDR3 coding sequence is TGTGCCAGCAGTTTACAGGGGGTGGTGGGAAACACCATATATTTT.

The chain links TRBV5-1 to TRBJ1-1, with D unresolved. The CDR3 is 13 residues long. The germline gives CDR1 SGHRS, CDR2 YFSETQ. V gave up 5 bases and J gave up 3 bases, with 11 bases separating them. The chain's CDR3 is CASREVRDTEAFF. The CDR3 nucleotides are TGCGCCAGCAGGGAAGTACGGGACACTGAAGCTTTCTTT.

This chain links TRBV11-2 with TRBJ2-1, with TRBD2 matching over 7 bases. J lost 6 bases, V lost 5 bases, and 7 bases had no gene match. There are 14 residues in the CDR3. The germline V gene encodes CDR1 SGHAT and CDR2 FQNNGV. Written as DNA, the CDR3 is TGTGCCAGCAGCCTCGGCGGGAGTGGCAATGAGCAGTTCTTC. Translation: CASSLGGSGNEQFF.

The genes are TRBV20-1 and TRBJ2-7; the match to TRBD1 covers 7 bases. Germline V lookup: CDR1 DFQATT, CDR2 SNEGSKA (reference sequence). The CDR3 is made up of 15 amino acids. V was pared by 6 bases and J by 2 bases, with 13 bases of the junction left unmatched. CDR3 DNA: TGCAGTGCCCGGTATTCGGGACAGAGGGCCTACGAGCAGTACTTC. Translating it yields CSARYSGQRAYEQYF.

This clonotype was recorded once. The rearrangement links TRBV5-4 to TRBJ1-1; no clear D gene. This CDR3 is 15 amino acids long. V was clipped by 0 bases and J by 0 bases, with 9 bases between them. Germline CDR1 is SGHNT and CDR2 is YYREEE (reference sequence). The CDR3 is CASSLAFGLNTEAFF. Here the CDR3 DNA reads TGTGCCAGCAGCTTGGCTTTCGGTCTGAACACTGAAGCTTTCTTT.

This clonotype turned up a few times. The chain has TRBV7-3 and TRBJ2-5; D remains ambiguous. CDR1 SGHTA and CDR2 FQGTGA come from the germline V gene. Trimming took off 5 bases at V and 2 bases at J, with 9 bases between the two ends. The CDR3 is 13 amino acids. The CDR3 nucleotides read TGTGCCAGCAGCCGCTCAGTTCAAGAGACCCAGTACTTC. Its protein product is CASSRSVQETQYF.

The table lists this clonotype with a few counts. The gene calls are TRBV30 and TRBJ1-1; 8 nucleotides agree with TRBD1. CDR1 is GTSNPN, CDR2 SVGIG, per germline (reference sequence). The junction had 6 bases not matched to a gene; V was cut back by 2 bases and J by 1 base. The length of the CDR3 is 15 residues. CDR3 loop: CAWSSDGTGNTEAFF. The CDR3 nucleotides are TGTGCCTGGAGTTCCGATGGGACAGGGAACACTGAAGCTTTCTTT.

This rearrangement joins TRBV4-1 to TRBJ2-5; tentative D call: TRBD1 (6 bases). The CDR3 is 15 amino acids. The V end was cut by 4 bases, the J end by 2 bases, with 14 bases between. CDR1 is MGHRA, CDR2 YSYEKL, per germline. The CDR3 reads CASSPLHRAQETQYF. CDR3 nucleotides: TGCGCCAGCAGCCCTCTTCACAGGGCACAAGAGACCCAGTACTTC.

This clonotype was seen a few times. The rearrangement uses TRBV6-1 and TRBJ1-2; D may be TRBD1 (5 bases). Trimming pared 5 bases from V and 9 bases from J, leaving 16 bases between. This CDR3 is 13 amino acids long. Germline values: CDR1 MNHNS, CDR2 SASEGT. The CDR3 coding sequence is TGTGCCAGCAGTACCTTGGGGGGTGGGAGCTACACCTTC. Its protein product is CASSTLGGGSYTF.

V and J are TRBV19 and TRBJ2-5; D is undetermined. The CDR3 spans 13 residues. V was cut by 3 bases and J by 4 bases, with 9 bases left in between. The germline CDR1 and CDR2 sequences are LNHDA and SQIVND (reference sequence). CDR3 amino acids: CASSMANRETQYF. Written as DNA, the CDR3 is TGTGCCAGTAGTATGGCCAACAGAGAGACCCAGTACTTC.

The CDR3 coding sequence is TGCAGCGTTGGTGGGAAGGGCTACGAGCAGTACTTC. The encoded protein is CSVGGKGYEQYF. The chain couples TRBV29-1 to TRBJ2-7; unclear D gene. This CDR3 spans 12 amino acids. V gave up 4 bases and J gave up 3 bases, with 10 bases separating them. Germline CDR1 is SQVTM and CDR2 is ANQGSEA.